The TCR beta chain described here comes from a study of cytomegalovirus exposure and HLA in healthy donors. Study results and caveats: While the bulk of TCR sequences proved rare, some public TCRs turned up in many donors. Cytomegalovirus-associated TCR beta chains were listed, numbering approximately 150.

The donors were part of the validation cohort, which consisted of under 150 subjects and was separate from the first cohort of 666 subjects. Notes on this clone: What it binds is not known.

Germline assignment: CDR1 SGHVS and CDR2 FNYEAQ. J lost 0 bases, V lost 5 bases, and 3 bases had no gene match. This CDR3 has 15 residues. Clones were read by immunoSEQ multiplex PCR, and TCRdb kept only the in-frame ones, dropping some. The sample shows about 260,000 clones, 90% of them seen only once. The chain employs TRBV7-6 and TRBJ2-2; 7 nucleotides match TRBD1. The sequence came from a woman aged 30 to 39 in good health and CMV-seronegative. Sequenced: PBMCs. CDR3 region: CASSPTGTNTGELFF. CDR3 DNA sequence: TGTGCCAGCAGCCCGACAGGGACGAACACCGGGGAGCTGTTTTTT.